Below, 23 T cell receptor beta chains from the same sample are listed, as sequenced in a study of Ad26.COV2.S vaccination and SARS-CoV-2 variants. Profiling relied on immunoSEQ multiplex PCR, and the TCRdb table lists in-frame clones only, not all of them. The sample shows approximately 410,000 clones, over 75% of them seen only once. Treatment denoted: around 19 received Ad26.COV2.S at low or high dose, single or two shots; five or six received placebo; per-sample allocation not given. The investigators took samples on day 63 after the first vaccine or placebo injection. This sample comprised peripheral blood, obtained in a trial of Ad26.COV2.S vaccine versus placebo. These receptors were taken from a person aged 18-65 years who received the Ad26.COV2.S COVID-19 vaccine or a placebo.

The rearrangement uses TRBV10-3 and TRBJ1-1; D perhaps matches TRBD1 (5 bases). V lost 6 bases, J lost 0 bases, and 11 bases lay in between. The CDR3 runs to 14 residues. Per germline, CDR1 ENHRY and CDR2 SYGVKD. The CDR3 DNA reads TGTGCCATCAGGGGGACGACTATGAACACTGAAGCTTTCTTT. This sequence encodes CAIRGTTMNTEAFF.

The chain uses TRBV5-4 and TRBJ1-5, with D possibly being TRBD1 (5 bases). Germline CDR1 is SGHNT and CDR2 is YYREEE (reference sequence). Trimming stripped 4 bases from V and 5 bases from J, with 13 bases between. This CDR3 comprises 14 residues. CDR3 sequence: CASSIQGSDQPQHF. CDR3 in DNA: TGTGCCAGCAGCATTCAGGGTTCGGATCAGCCCCAGCATTTT.

The chain recombines TRBV2 with TRBJ1-3, with D unresolved. CDR1 is SNHLY, CDR2 FYNNEI, per germline. CDR3 length: 16 amino acids. Trimming took 0 bases from V and 0 from J, leaving 9 bases between them. The DNA of the CDR3 is TGTGCCAGCAGTGAAGCCGAGATTGTCTCTGGAAACACCATATATTTT. Translated, it gives CASSEAEIVSGNTIYF.

The chain carries TRBV19 and TRBJ1-2, with no clear D. Trimming removed 7 bases at V and 6 bases at J, with 9 bases between. Germline CDR1 reads LNHDA; CDR2 reads SQIVND (reference sequence). This CDR3 contains 11 residues. The CDR3: CASTQRDGYTF. Written as DNA, the CDR3 is TGTGCCAGTACCCAGCGCGATGGCTACACCTTC.

The V and J genes are TRBV7-6 and TRBJ2-2; possibly TRBD2 for D (7 bases). V shed 5 bases and J shed 2 bases, with 15 bases lying between them. The CDR3 length is 16 residues. CDR1 and CDR2 (germline): SGHVS, FNYEAQ. This chain's CDR3 is CASSEQGGTNTGELFF. For the CDR3, the DNA is TGTGCCAGCAGCGAACAGGGAGGGACAAACACCGGGGAGCTGTTTTTT.

V gene TRBV19 combines with J gene TRBJ2-7; the match to TRBD2 covers 7 bases. The CDR3 sequence is 16 residues long. Trimming removed 5 bases from V and 1 base from J; junction bases left unmatched: 11. The germline CDR1 and CDR2 sequences are LNHDA and SQIVND (reference sequence). The chain's CDR3 is CASSPRRSGASYEQYF. The DNA for the CDR3 is TGTGCCAGTAGTCCCCGAAGGAGCGGGGCATCCTACGAGCAGTACTTC.

The chain has TRBV30 and TRBJ1-1; a weak D match, TRBD1 (6 bases). Trimming removed 4 bases from V and 4 bases from J, with 13 bases in between. The CDR3 runs 13 residues. Germline V gene data show CDR1 as GTSNPN and CDR2 as SVGIG (reference sequence). CDR3 nucleotide sequence: TGTGCCTGGAACCAAGGGGGGAGCACTGAAGCTTTCTTT. It codes for CAWNQGGSTEAFF. The whole variable domain, filled in from reference TRBV30 and TRBJ1-1, reads SQTIHQWPATLVQPVGSPLSLECTVEGTSNPNLYWYRQAAGRGLQLLFYSVGIGQISSEVPQNLSASRPQDRQFILSSKKLLLSDSGFYLCAWNQGGSTEAFFGQGTRLTVV.

The V gene is TRBV11-2, the J gene TRBJ1-1; D uncertain. The CDR3 is made up of 13 amino acids. The germline CDR1 and CDR2 sequences are SGHAT and FQNNGV. V dropped 0 bases and J dropped 6 bases, with 8 bases sitting between them. CDR3 protein: CASSLDVGAEAFF. The DNA of the CDR3 is TGTGCCAGCAGCTTAGATGTGGGTGCTGAAGCTTTCTTT.

This sequence joins TRBV11-3 and TRBJ2-1, with 12 bases fitting TRBD1. CDR3 length: 17 residues. With 6 bases clipped from V and 6 bases from J, the junction kept 12 bases outside the gene matches. Germline CDR1 SGHNT, CDR2 YENEEA. CDR3 sequence (DNA): TGTGCCAGCAGTGTCCGGGACAGGGGGCATTTAGGCAATGAGCAGTTCTTC. Translation gives CASSVRDRGHLGNEQFF.

The V and J genes are TRBV7-2 and TRBJ1-6; D is uncertain. V was clipped by 2 bases and J by 10 bases, with 12 bases between them. CDR3 size: 14 residues. CDR1 is SGHTA and CDR2 is FQGNSA in the germline V gene. CDR3 in amino acids: CASSLKWSESPLHF. CDR3 DNA sequence: TGTGCCAGCAGCTTAAAGTGGTCCGAGTCACCCCTCCACTTT.

The genes are TRBV6-6 and TRBJ1-2; no clear D. V was trimmed by 5 bases and J by 2 bases, leaving 12 bases between them. This CDR3 contains 14 residues. Germline V gene lookup returns CDR1 MNHNY and CDR2 SVGAGI (reference sequence). This chain's CDR3 is CASSTPFSNYGYTF. The CDR3 nucleotides read TGTGCCAGCAGTACACCTTTTTCAAACTATGGCTACACCTTC.

The chain employs TRBV5-5 and TRBJ2-7, with D uncertain. Germline V gives CDR1 SGHKS, CDR2 YYEKEE (reference sequence). V was clipped by 4 bases and J by 3 bases, with 17 bases between them. This CDR3 spans 15 amino acids. CDR3: CASSPGVTLNYEQYF. The CDR3 DNA reads TGTGCCAGCAGCCCTGGTGTTACCCTAAACTACGAGCAGTACTTC.

As regards this clone: The same CDR3 is also encoded by other DNA sequences in this sample. The chain recombines TRBV20-1 with TRBJ1-3; D not certain. CDR1 DFQATT and CDR2 SNEGSKA come from the germline V gene (reference sequence). The ends were cut back, 5 bases at V and 4 bases at J, with 3 bases in the middle. This CDR3 is 10 amino acids long. The CDR3 loop is CSAQGNTIYF. The DNA of the CDR3 is TGCAGTGCTCAGGGAAACACCATATATTTT.

CDR3 loop: CATSDPGTGDNYGYTF. The CDR3 DNA reads as TGTGCCACCAGTGACCCTGGGACAGGAGACAACTATGGCTACACCTTC. The chain links TRBV24-1 to TRBJ1-2; 8 bases line up with TRBD1. Germline V CDR1 and CDR2: KGHDR, SFDVKD. Trimming cost V 4 bases and J 2 bases; bases outside gene matches: 8. The length of the CDR3 is 16 residues.

Here the CDR3 reads CAWTGLEETQYF. CDR3 DNA sequence: TGTGCCTGGACTGGCTTAGAAGAGACCCAGTACTTC. The chain links TRBV30 to TRBJ2-5, with D uncertain. Germline CDR1 is GTSNPN and CDR2 is SVGIG (reference sequence). V shed 4 bases and J shed 3 bases, with 9 bases lying between them. The CDR3 contains 12 residues.

V gene TRBV9 combines with J gene TRBJ2-3, with TRBD2 identical over 10 bases. The germline gives CDR1 SGDLS, CDR2 YYNGEE. The CDR3 contains 15 residues. With V trimmed by 4 bases and J by 7 bases, 9 bases remained unmatched. CDR3 sequence (DNA): TGTGCCAGCAGCAAGAACCTAGCGGGGGCGAATACGCAGTATTTT. This gives the protein CASSKNLAGANTQYF.

The V gene is TRBV2, the J gene TRBJ1-5; the D is unclear. The CDR3 runs to 16 residues. Trimming took 0 bases from V and 1 from J, leaving 10 bases between them. Germline CDR1 SNHLY, CDR2 FYNNEI. CDR3 bases: TGTGCCAGCAGTGAAGCGCTCGGGGAGAGCAATCAGCCCCAGCATTTT. Protein sequence: CASSEALGESNQPQHF.

The chain is built from TRBV10-1 and TRBJ2-1; 10 bases line up with TRBD2. V shed 8 bases and J 9 bases; nucleotides not matched to a gene: 10. Germline values: CDR1 WNHNN, CDR2 SYGVQD (reference sequence). This CDR3 has 14 residues. The CDR3 is CASGPGLAFREQFF. In nucleotides, the CDR3 is TGCGCCAGCGGTCCGGGACTAGCGTTCCGTGAGCAGTTCTTC.

V usage is TRBV24-1 and J usage is TRBJ2-5, with D perhaps TRBD1 or TRBD2 (6 bases each). The V gene's germline CDR1 is KGHDR and CDR2 SFDVKD. The CDR3 spans 14 residues. Trimming left V 7 bases short and J 4 bases short, with 15 bases between. The CDR3 DNA reads TGTGCCACCAGCCTTGGACGGGGGCCAGAGACCCAGTACTTC. Translated, it gives CATSLGRGPETQYF.

The table lists this clone with a count of one. The genes are TRBV3-1 (or the pseudogene TRBV3-2) and TRBJ2-5; 10 positions agree with TRBD2. This CDR3 comprises 16 residues. Losses at the gene ends were 4 bases for V and 7 bases for J; bases not matched to a gene: 12. The germline CDR1 and CDR2 sequences are LGHDT and YNNKEL (reference sequence). The CDR3 nucleotides read TGTGCCAGCAGCCTTTGGACTAGCGGACGTCACGGGACCCAGTACTTC. Translated: CASSLWTSGRHGTQYF.

This rearrangement joins TRBV3-1 (or the pseudogene TRBV3-2) to TRBJ1-6; possibly TRBD1 for D (6 bases). The germline CDR1 and CDR2 sequences are LGHDT and YNNKEL (reference sequence). There are 14 residues in the CDR3. V was pared by 6 bases and J by 7 bases, with 13 bases between. The CDR3 sequence: CASREDRRNSPLHF. In nucleotides, the CDR3 is TGTGCCAGCAGGGAAGACAGGAGAAATTCACCCCTCCACTTT.

The chain links TRBV4-1 to TRBJ1-1, with 10 bases matching TRBD1. The CDR3 totals 15 residues. Trimming took 4 bases from V and 7 from J; bases not matched to a gene: 9. Germline V gene lookup returns CDR1 MGHRA and CDR2 YSYEKL. This CDR3 is CASSPPGQGYSEAFF. CDR3 nucleotides: TGCGCCAGCAGCCCTCCGGGACAGGGGTACAGTGAAGCTTTCTTT.

V is TRBV3-1 (or the pseudogene TRBV3-2) and J is TRBJ2-5, with no clear D. The CDR3 contains 15 residues. CDR1 and CDR2 (germline): LGHDT, YNNKEL (reference sequence). The V end was cut by 0 bases, the J end by 4 bases, with 12 bases between. The CDR3 reads CASSQDVGISETQYF. CDR3 DNA: TGTGCCAGCAGCCAAGATGTAGGGATCTCAGAGACCCAGTACTTC.